These T cell receptor beta chains were read from a single sample in a study of shared clonotypes between healthy human individuals. Clones were read by immunoSEQ multiplex PCR, and TCRdb kept only the in-frame ones, dropping some. The sample has about 190,000 clones, around 63% seen once. The sequenced sample consisted of memory CD4+ T cells sorted from blood. The receptor source for this set is a man aged 30-40 years in good health. CDR3s include the opening cysteine and the closing phenylalanine or tryptophan. D genes are given only for firm matches. A row's size may be missing; if present it is once, few, many or a size class.

d_call: .; clone_size: .; j_call: TRBJ2-4; v_call: TRBV7-2; cdr3_aa: CASSQGLGINIQYF; cdr3_nt: TGTGCCAGCAGCCAGGGATTGGGTATAAACATTCAGTACTTC
d_call: .; clone_size: .; j_call: TRBJ2-5; v_call: TRBV28; cdr3_aa: CASSPGDGETQYF; cdr3_nt: TGTGCCAGCAGTCCGGGGGACGGAGAGACCCAGTACTTC
d_call: TRBD1; clone_size: .; j_call: TRBJ2-3; v_call: TRBV7-8; cdr3_aa: CASSLATGTGADTQYF; cdr3_nt: TGTGCCAGCAGCTTAGCGACCGGGACAGGGGCAGATACGCAGTATTTT
d_call: .; clone_size: .; j_call: TRBJ1-5; v_call: TRBV7-8; cdr3_aa: CASSHRHNQPQHF; cdr3_nt: TGTGCCAGCAGCCATCGCCACAATCAGCCCCAGCATTTT
d_call: TRBD2; clone_size: .; j_call: TRBJ2-1; v_call: TRBV9; cdr3_aa: CASSVTGEGRNEQFF; cdr3_nt: TGTGCCAGCAGCGTAACGGGGGAGGGACGCAATGAGCAGTTCTTC
d_call: .; clone_size: .; j_call: TRBJ2-2; v_call: TRBV5-1; cdr3_aa: CASSRLTSTLTGELFF; cdr3_nt: TGCGCCAGCAGCCGATTGACTAGTACGTTGACCGGGGAGCTGTTTTTT
d_call: .; clone_size: .; j_call: TRBJ2-3; v_call: TRBV5-6; cdr3_aa: CASSWLVSPESTDTQYF; cdr3_nt: TGTGCCAGCAGCTGGCTCGTGAGCCCGGAATCCACAGATACGCAGTATTTT
d_call: .; clone_size: few; j_call: TRBJ2-5; v_call: TRBV9; cdr3_aa: CASSARAVPETQYF; cdr3_nt: TGTGCCAGCAGCGCTCGCGCTGTCCCAGAGACCCAGTACTTC
d_call: .; clone_size: .; j_call: TRBJ2-7; v_call: TRBV6-6; cdr3_aa: CASKQLIAYEQYF; cdr3_nt: TGTGCCAGCAAACAACTCATTGCCTACGAGCAGTACTTC
d_call: TRBD2; clone_size: .; j_call: TRBJ2-5; v_call: TRBV5-1; cdr3_aa: CASSSLTSGVQETQYF; cdr3_nt: TGCGCCAGCAGCTCTCTAACTAGCGGGGTTCAAGAGACCCAGTACTTC
d_call: TRBD2; clone_size: .; j_call: TRBJ2-1; v_call: TRBV5-4; cdr3_aa: CASSFTSAHEQFF; cdr3_nt: TGTGCCAGCAGCTTTACTAGCGCTCATGAGCAGTTCTTC
d_call: .; clone_size: few; j_call: TRBJ1-2; v_call: TRBV10-3; cdr3_aa: CAIRPPGDDGYTF; cdr3_nt: TGTGCCATCAGACCCCCAGGGGATGACGGCTACACCTTC
d_call: TRBD2; clone_size: .; j_call: TRBJ2-1; v_call: TRBV10-2; cdr3_aa: CASTPGSSGSNEQFF; cdr3_nt: TGCGCCAGCACCCCGGGGTCTAGCGGGAGCAATGAGCAGTTCTTC
d_call: .; clone_size: few; j_call: TRBJ2-7; v_call: TRBV6-1; cdr3_aa: CASKPGHTYREQYF; cdr3_nt: TGTGCCAGCAAGCCGGGTCATACCTATCGCGAGCAGTACTTC
d_call: TRBD2; clone_size: .; j_call: TRBJ2-7; v_call: TRBV10-3; cdr3_aa: CAITGGNEQYF; cdr3_nt: TGTGCCATCACGGGGGGGAACGAGCAGTACTTC
d_call: .; clone_size: .; j_call: TRBJ1-4; v_call: TRBV5-1; cdr3_aa: CASSLNHQEEKLFF; cdr3_nt: TGCGCCAGCAGCTTAAATCACCAAGAGGAAAAACTGTTTTTT
d_call: .; clone_size: .; j_call: TRBJ2-3; v_call: TRBV6-6; cdr3_aa: CATSKRSTDTQYF; cdr3_nt: TGTGCCACGTCTAAGAGGAGCACAGATACGCAGTATTTT
d_call: .; clone_size: .; j_call: TRBJ1-1; v_call: TRBV6-6; cdr3_aa: CASSLGSRAEAFF; cdr3_nt: TGTGCCAGCAGCCTCGGCAGTAGGGCTGAAGCTTTCTTT
d_call: .; clone_size: .; j_call: TRBJ2-1; v_call: TRBV6-1; cdr3_aa: CASILLAPNEQFF; cdr3_nt: TGTGCCAGCATCCTTCTGGCCCCGAATGAGCAGTTCTTC
d_call: .; clone_size: .; j_call: TRBJ2-6; v_call: TRBV27; cdr3_aa: CASSLLPLIPSGANVLTF; cdr3_nt: TGTGCCAGCAGTTTACTGCCCCTTATACCATCTGGGGCCAACGTCCTGACTTTC
d_call: TRBD2; clone_size: .; j_call: TRBJ2-7; v_call: TRBV11-2; cdr3_aa: CASSLGGDGRSEQYF; cdr3_nt: TGTGCCAGCAGCTTAGGAGGTGACGGGAGGTCGGAGCAGTACTTC
d_call: .; clone_size: .; j_call: TRBJ1-5; v_call: TRBV6-1; cdr3_aa: CASSGGPYQPQHF; cdr3_nt: TGTGCCAGCAGTGGGGGGCCTTATCAGCCCCAGCATTTT
d_call: TRBD1; clone_size: .; j_call: TRBJ1-3; v_call: TRBV4-2; cdr3_aa: CASSLRQGTDSGNTIYF; cdr3_nt: TGTGCCAGCAGCCTTAGACAGGGCACCGACTCTGGAAACACCATATATTTT
d_call: .; clone_size: .; j_call: TRBJ2-1; v_call: TRBV5-1; cdr3_aa: CASSLAKGGGLYNEQFF; cdr3_nt: TGCGCCAGCAGCTTGGCCAAAGGGGGGGGCCTTTACAATGAGCAGTTCTTC
d_call: .; clone_size: .; j_call: TRBJ2-1; v_call: TRBV20-1; cdr3_aa: CSARAFNEQFF; cdr3_nt: TGCAGTGCTAGAGCTTTCAATGAGCAGTTCTTC
d_call: .; clone_size: .; j_call: TRBJ2-1; v_call: TRBV7-9; cdr3_aa: CASSPTVAYNEQFF; cdr3_nt: TGTGCCAGCAGCCCGACTGTTGCCTACAATGAGCAGTTCTTC
d_call: .; clone_size: few; j_call: TRBJ2-1; v_call: TRBV7-2; cdr3_aa: CASSPRTGTKFF; cdr3_nt: TGTGCCAGCAGCCCCCGTACGGGGACAAAGTTCTTC